The rows below give T cell receptor beta chains drawn from one sample of a study of T cell responses to AZD1222 COVID-19 vaccine. Some clones are missing from TCRdb's copy, which holds only in-frame ones; the method was immunoSEQ multiplex PCR. The sample holds 100,000 to 150,000 clones; roughly 90% are singletons and the top ten take 1% to 1.3%. The sequences come from peripheral blood, collected 28 days after the second AZD1222 dose. All receptors come from an adult who received the AZD1222 COVID-19 vaccine. The CDR3 runs from the conserved cysteine through the conserved F or W. A D gene is named only where the DNA matches it firmly. The listing skips clone size in some rows; elsewhere it reads once, few, many or a size class.

J gene | clone size | D gene | V gene | CDR3 protein | CDR3 DNA
TRBJ2-7 | . | . | TRBV10-3 | CAIAAGPYEQYF | TGTGCCATCGCGGCAGGACCCTACGAGCAGTACTTC
TRBJ2-6 | . | . | TRBV19 | CASSSHSGANVLTF | TGTGCCAGTAGTAGCCACTCTGGGGCCAACGTCCTGACTTTC
TRBJ2-2 | . | TRBD1 | TRBV11-2 | CASSSQGTGTGELFF | TGTGCCAGCAGCTCACAGGGGACGGGCACCGGGGAGCTGTTTTTT
TRBJ1-4 | once | . | TRBV19 | CASSDRHSNNEKLFF | TGTGCCAGTTCCGATCGACACTCTAATAATGAAAAACTGTTTTTT
TRBJ2-1 | . | TRBD2 | TRBV27 | CASTGTSGGADNEQFF | TGTGCCAGCACCGGGACTAGCGGGGGGGCTGACAATGAGCAGTTCTTC
TRBJ1-1 | . | TRBD1 | TRBV6-5 | CASSYRTGGTEAFF | TGTGCCAGCAGTTACCGAACAGGGGGCACTGAAGCTTTCTTT
TRBJ1-4 | . | . | TRBV6-5 | CASSPQGQYNEKLFF | TGTGCCAGCAGCCCACAAGGACAGTATAATGAAAAACTGTTTTTT
TRBJ1-2 | . | TRBD1 | TRBV29-1 | CTVLPGGSYGYTF | TGCACCGTTTTGCCAGGGGGCAGCTATGGCTACACCTTC
TRBJ1-3 | . | . | TRBV6-5 | CASSYSERNTIYF | TGTGCCAGCAGTTACTCGGAGCGGAACACCATATATTTT
TRBJ1-1 | . | . | TRBV5-6 | CASSLGAGDTEAFF | TGTGCCAGCAGCTTGGGGGCTGGGGACACTGAAGCTTTCTTT
TRBJ2-7 | . | . | TRBV20-1 | CSAKTNYEQYF | TGCAGTGCTAAAACTAATTACGAGCAGTACTTC
TRBJ1-4 | . | . | TRBV27 | CASSLLGTAGSEKLFF | TGTGCCAGCAGTTTATTGGGGACCGCCGGATCTGAAAAACTGTTTTTT
TRBJ1-2 | once | . | TRBV6-6 | CASSYSYGYTF | TGTGCCAGCAGTTACAGCTATGGCTACACCTTC
TRBJ1-4 | . | TRBD1 | TRBV11-3 | CASSLGWTGLSEKLFF | TGTGCCAGCAGCTTAGGCTGGACAGGCTTAAGTGAAAAACTGTTTTTT
TRBJ1-4 | . | . | TRBV30 | CAWGVGTTNEKLFF | TGTGCCTGGGGTGTGGGAACAACTAATGAAAAACTGTTTTTT
TRBJ2-7 | . | . | TRBV7-3 | CASSFPGRRGEQYF | TGTGCCAGCAGCTTTCCGGGCAGGAGGGGCGAGCAGTACTTC
TRBJ2-7 | . | TRBD2 | TRBV28 | CASAEGAGASDEQYF | TGTGCCAGCGCAGAAGGGGCGGGAGCCTCGGACGAGCAGTACTTC
TRBJ1-2 | . | . | TRBV7-2 | CASSLRGWGYTF | TGTGCCAGCAGCTTACGCGGTTGGGGCTACACCTTC
TRBJ2-1 | . | TRBD1 | TRBV9 | CASSADRGGIEQFF | TGTGCCAGCAGCGCCGACAGGGGTGGGATTGAGCAGTTCTTC
TRBJ1-2 | . | . | TRBV10-3 | CAISEPRDTTNYGYTF | TGTGCCATCAGTGAACCCCGGGACACTACTAACTATGGCTACACCTTC
TRBJ2-7 | . | . | TRBV7-9 | CASRALGQTAAEQYF | TGTGCCAGCAGAGCTCTAGGGCAGACCGCTGCCGAGCAGTACTTC
TRBJ2-1 | once | . | TRBV6-5 | CASTPIRGTYNEQFF | TGTGCCAGCACTCCCATTAGGGGAACCTACAATGAGCAGTTCTTC
TRBJ1-4 | . | TRBD1 | TRBV7-9 | CASSPRQGPNEKLFF | TGTGCCAGCAGCCCCCGACAGGGCCCTAATGAAAAACTGTTTTTT
TRBJ1-4 | . | . | TRBV5-1 | CASSLEGASNEKLFF | TGCGCCAGCAGCTTGGAGGGCGCTTCTAATGAAAAACTGTTTTTT
TRBJ1-6 | . | . | TRBV19 | CASSISAGGPPLHF | TGTGCCAGTAGTATAAGCGCGGGGGGACCACCCCTCCACTTT
TRBJ2-7 | few | TRBD2 | TRBV28 | CASSPGGTTSYEQYF | TGTGCCAGCAGTCCTGGGGGGACTACCTCCTACGAGCAGTACTTC
TRBJ1-6 | . | . | TRBV7-2 | CASSSTGTNSPLHF | TGTGCCAGCAGCTCCACAGGGACAAATTCACCCCTCCACTTT
TRBJ1-2 | . | TRBD1 | TRBV25-1 | CASDGGRGLNGYTF | TGTGCCAGCGATGGTGGGAGGGGGCTCAATGGCTACACCTTC
TRBJ2-1 | . | . | TRBV12-3/TRBV12-4 | CASSLASEQFF | TGTGCCAGCAGTTTAGCGTCTGAGCAGTTCTTC
TRBJ2-1 | . | TRBD2 | TRBV7-2 | CASSPVAGTYNEQFF | TGTGCCAGCAGCCCCGTAGCGGGAACCTACAATGAGCAGTTCTTC
TRBJ2-2 | once | . | TRBV18 | CASSPLDTSTGELFF | TGTGCCAGCTCACCATTGGACACATCCACCGGGGAGCTGTTTTTT
TRBJ2-1 | . | . | TRBV5-1 | CASSLDWSSGFNEQFF | TGCGCCAGCAGCTTGGATTGGTCCTCCGGGTTTAATGAGCAGTTCTTC
TRBJ2-2 | . | . | TRBV7-3 | CASSFGGSNTGELFF | TGTGCCAGCAGCTTCGGGGGCTCCAATACCGGGGAGCTGTTTTTT
TRBJ2-7 | once | . | TRBV19 | CASSSNGQSYEQYF | TGTGCCAGTAGTAGCAACGGACAGTCCTACGAGCAGTACTTC
TRBJ1-2 | . | TRBD1 | TRBV28 | CASTLGQNYGYTF | TGTGCCAGCACCCTGGGACAGAACTATGGCTACACCTTC
TRBJ2-1 | . | TRBD2 | TRBV9 | CASNIAGAYNEQFF | TGTGCCAGCAACATAGCGGGAGCCTACAATGAGCAGTTCTTC
TRBJ1-2 | . | . | TRBV27 | CASSLQHGRLTF | TGTGCCAGCAGTTTACAGCACGGACGACTCACCTTC
TRBJ1-2 | . | . | TRBV2 | CASRQQVRYGYTF | TGTGCCAGCAGACAACAGGTTCGGTATGGCTACACCTTC
TRBJ2-5 | once | TRBD1 | TRBV11-2 | CASSHPDRETQYF | TGTGCCAGCAGCCACCCGGACAGGGAGACCCAGTACTTC
TRBJ1-2 | . | . | TRBV29-1 | CSVEGGASGYTF | TGCAGCGTTGAGGGGGGGGCGTCTGGCTACACCTTC
TRBJ2-1 | . | . | TRBV19 | CASSIRQAGYNEQFF | TGTGCCAGTAGTATTCGGCAGGCGGGTTACAATGAGCAGTTCTTC
TRBJ1-5 | . | TRBD1 | TRBV19 | CASSIKTGGNQPQHF | TGTGCCAGTAGTATCAAGACAGGGGGAAATCAGCCCCAGCATTTT
TRBJ1-5 | . | TRBD1 | TRBV24-1 | CATSERQGFQPQHF | TGTGCCACCAGTGAAAGACAGGGCTTTCAGCCCCAGCATTTT
TRBJ1-5 | . | . | TRBV6-5 | CASSYSRDVLGSQHF | TGTGCCAGCAGTTACTCGAGGGACGTCCTCGGGTCCCAGCATTTT
TRBJ1-6 | . | TRBD1 | TRBV27 | CASSFRQGADSPLHF | TGTGCCAGCAGTTTCCGACAGGGGGCTGATTCACCCCTCCACTTT
TRBJ2-1 | . | . | TRBV13 | CASSHGGNEQFF | TGTGCCAGCAGCCACGGTGGGAATGAGCAGTTCTTC
TRBJ1-2 | . | TRBD1 | TRBV7-2 | CASSFADRGLYGYTF | TGTGCCAGCAGCTTCGCGGACAGGGGGCTTTATGGCTACACCTTC
TRBJ1-1 | . | . | TRBV7-9 | CASRFTELNTEAFF | TGTGCCAGCAGGTTTACTGAGTTGAACACTGAAGCTTTCTTT
TRBJ2-1 | . | TRBD1 | TRBV5-1 | CASSLQGLTNEQFF | TGCGCCAGCAGCCTACAGGGGTTGACAAATGAGCAGTTCTTC
TRBJ1-6 | . | . | TRBV28 | CASSLRPDRRSRSPLHF | TGTGCCAGCAGTTTACGACCGGACAGACGGTCGCGATCACCCCTCCACTTT
TRBJ2-1 | . | . | TRBV24-1 | CATSDSREQFF | TGTGCCACCAGTGATTCTAGGGAGCAGTTCTTC
TRBJ2-7 | . | . | TRBV15 | CATSRDPRVVLSYEQYF | TGTGCCACCAGCAGAGATCCCAGGGTGGTCCTCTCCTACGAGCAGTACTTC